Below are 9 T cell receptor beta chains sequenced from a single sample in a study of blood T cell repertoires in COVID-19. Assay used: immunoSEQ multiplex PCR; TCRdb lists only in-frame clones, some missing. The data show 65,000 to 75,000 clones, 82% seen once. The specimen was peripheral blood. These receptors originate from a woman of 80 years or more with acute or convalescent COVID-19.

DNA for the CDR3: TGTGCCAGTAGTATTTTATGGGCAGGGGACAATCAGCCCCAGCATTTT. Its protein product is CASSILWAGDNQPQHF. The chain employs TRBV19 and TRBJ1-5; tentative D call: TRBD1 (6 bases). The CDR3 covers 16 residues. Germline CDR1 and CDR2: LNHDA and SQIVND (reference sequence). V dropped 3 bases and J dropped 3 bases, with 15 bases sitting between them.

The chain carries TRBV2 and TRBJ2-4; D is possibly TRBD2 (6 bases). The CDR3 sequence is 15 residues long. With 6 bases removed from V and 9 bases from J, the gap between germline ends came to 21 bases. CDR1 is SNHLY and CDR2 is FYNNEI in the germline V gene. In DNA, the CDR3 is TGTGCCAGCAGGGCTTTGGGGGGAGTGAGGGGCATTCAGTACTTC. Protein sequence: CASRALGGVRGIQYF.

The V and J genes are TRBV7-2 and TRBJ2-3, with D uncertain. Germline V lookup: CDR1 SGHTA, CDR2 FQGNSA. This CDR3 region has 15 residues. V lost 4 bases and J lost 3, with 14 bases in between. The CDR3 nucleotides read TGTGCCAGCAGCTCCCGCGCTATCGAAACAGATACGCAGTATTTT. Its translation: CASSSRAIETDTQYF.

The V and J genes are TRBV19 and TRBJ1-3; possibly TRBD1 for D (6 bases). V lost 3 bases and J 1 base, leaving 19 bases between the germline ends. CDR3 length: 18 amino acids. Germline CDR1 LNHDA, CDR2 SQIVND (reference sequence). The CDR3, as DNA: TGTGCCAGTAGTATCATATCGGGACAAATACAATCTGGAAACACCATATATTTT. Translation: CASSIISGQIQSGNTIYF.

The chain is built from TRBV5-1 and TRBJ2-7, with D perhaps matching TRBD2 (6 bases). Per the germline V gene, CDR1 is SGHRS and CDR2 is YFSETQ. V lost 7 bases and J 7 bases, leaving 12 bases between the germline ends. CDR3 length: 11 amino acids. As DNA, the CDR3 is TGCGCCAGCCGGGGGACTGGGGAGCAGTACTTC. Its protein is CASRGTGEQYF.

The chain is built from TRBV5-1 and TRBJ2-1; 16 bases align to TRBD2. Germline-derived CDR1 and CDR2 are SGHRS and YFSETQ. V shed 4 bases, J shed 8 bases, and the junction held 9 bases outside the gene matches. The CDR3 extends over 17 amino acids. The CDR3, as DNA: TGCGCCAGCAGCGTGCCGGGACTAGCGGGGGGGCTTGATGAGCAGTTCTTC. Translation gives CASSVPGLAGGLDEQFF.

This clone was recorded many times. The chain has TRBV2 and TRBJ1-5; D is possibly TRBD1 (6 bases). The CDR3 loop spans 14 amino acids. Looked up from germline, CDR1 is SNHLY and CDR2 is FYNNEI. V was clipped by 3 bases and J by 3 bases, with 9 bases between them. CDR3 residues: CASSDSGDNQPQHF. The CDR3, as DNA: TGTGCCAGCAGTGACTCAGGGGACAATCAGCCCCAGCATTTT.

The genes are TRBV5-6 and TRBJ1-5; TRBD1 matches 8 bases. V dropped 4 bases and J dropped 5; count of bases not matched to a gene: 8. The germline V gene encodes CDR1 SGHDT and CDR2 YYEEEE. The CDR3 runs 15 residues. Here the CDR3 reads CASSAGQGLYQPQHF. CDR3 bases: TGTGCCAGCAGCGCCGGACAGGGCCTATATCAGCCCCAGCATTTT.

This clone was detected only once. V usage is TRBV9 and J usage is TRBJ1-2, with 8 bases matching TRBD1. V lost 4 bases and J lost 1; bases outside the gene matches: 15. Germline CDR1 SGDLS, CDR2 YYNGEE. There are 18 residues in the CDR3. The CDR3 region is CASSSGPDRAGINYGYTF. As DNA, the CDR3 is TGTGCCAGCAGCTCCGGTCCGGACAGGGCGGGAATTAACTATGGCTACACCTTC.